In its sample, the clone carrying this T cell receptor (beta chain) was seen many times. What it binds is not known. This CDR3 contains 14 residues. Trimming pared 5 bases from V and 3 bases from J, leaving 14 bases between. The germline gives CDR1 SGHAT, CDR2 FQNNGV. The data stem from a study of T-cell reconstitution after alpha-beta-depleted transplantation in children. Study-level results: Diversity of TCRbeta at day 60 was high in some patients, arising from surviving recipient T cells and thymic progenitors. Fresh T-cell production supplied most of the T-cell counts and diversity seen one year after transplant.

For TCRbeta, the library was prepared with unique molecular identifiers. MiXCR, run by TCRdb on the PCR reads, gives a single entry per CDR3 protein. The table records 500,000 to 650,000 distinct CDR3 sequences, 10% to 12% of them present only once. This specimen was PBMCs, mostly from graft donor cells, taken 180 days after TCRalphabeta/CD19-depleted stem cell transplant. The chain has TRBV11-2 and TRBJ2-7; D tentatively reads TRBD1 or TRBD2 (5 bases each). This receptor was taken from a female patient between 2 and 10 years old who had a stem cell transplant for aplastic anemia, so the T cells may come from the graft donor. CDR3 in amino acids: CASSPGTAGYEQYF. The DNA of the CDR3 is TGTGCCAGCAGCCCGGGGACGGCCGGCTACGAGCAGTACTTC.